These 30 T cell receptor beta chains were all obtained from the same sample, sequenced in a study of blood T cell repertoires in COVID-19. TCRdb's table, derived via immunoSEQ multiplex PCR, lists solely in-frame clones and lacks some. The sample contains roughly 170,000 clones, around 79% of which appear only once. The sequenced sample consisted of peripheral blood. The receptors stem from a woman aged 60-70 years with COVID-19, enrolled during active disease.

The chain couples TRBV18 to TRBJ2-5; D unclear. The CDR3 length is 12 residues. Trimming removed 3 bases at V and 3 bases at J, with 5 bases between. Looked up from germline, CDR1 is KGHSH and CDR2 is LQKENI. The CDR3 DNA is TGTGCCAGCTCACCGGTAGAAGAGACCCAGTACTTC. It yields the protein CASSPVEETQYF.

V usage is TRBV6-1 and J usage is TRBJ1-2; D gene ambiguous. Trimming shortened V by 3 bases and J by 0 bases, and 5 bases separated the two germline ends. Looked up from germline, CDR1 is MNHNS and CDR2 is SASEGT. This CDR3 is 13 amino acids long. CDR3 DNA sequence: TGTGCCAGCAGTGACCCTACTAACTATGGCTACACCTTC. Residues: CASSDPTNYGYTF.

The V gene is TRBV6-5, the J gene TRBJ2-1; TRBD2 aligns across 13 bases. J lost 2 bases, V lost 6 bases, and 1 base had no gene match. Germline CDR1 is MNHEY and CDR2 is SVGAGI. The CDR3 is 15 residues long. The CDR3 here is CASRGLAGAYNEQFF. CDR3 DNA sequence: TGTGCCAGCAGAGGACTAGCGGGAGCCTACAATGAGCAGTTCTTC.

The table lists this clone with a few counts. This chain links TRBV7-8 with TRBJ2-5, with 9 bases that match TRBD1. The CDR3 has 16 amino acids. CDR1 is SGHVS and CDR2 is FQNEAQ in the germline V gene. The ends lost 5 bases at V and 4 bases at J; junction bases unmatched: 11. DNA for the CDR3: TGTGCCAGCAGCCAGGGGCAGGGACAGGGACGAGAGACCCAGTACTTC. Its translation is CASSQGQGQGRETQYF. The variable domain in full, with the rest retrieved from reference TRBV7-8 and TRBJ2-5, is GAGVSQSPRYKVAKRGQDVALRCDPISGHVSLFWYQQALGQGPEFLTYFQNEAQLDKSGLPSDRFFAERPEGSVSTLKIQRTQQEDSAVYLCASSQGQGQGRETQYFGPGTRLLVL.

The chain has TRBV19 and TRBJ2-7; a weak D match, TRBD2 (5 bases). The CDR3 runs 12 residues. Germline CDR1 LNHDA, CDR2 SQIVND (reference sequence). The ends were cut back, 8 bases at V and 4 bases at J, with 12 bases in the middle. CDR3 DNA: TGTGCCAGTCACCCACGGAGGTACGAGCAGTACTTC. Its translation: CASHPRRYEQYF.

CDR3 DNA: TGTGCCAGCAGTTACTCGGGGCGGGCGGGAAGCTCCTACAATGAGCAGTTCTTC. Translated, it gives CASSYSGRAGSSYNEQFF. V usage is TRBV6-2 or TRBV6-3 and J usage is TRBJ2-1; D perhaps matches TRBD2 (6 bases). V was trimmed by 0 bases and J by 0 bases, leaving 15 bases between them. Germline V gene lookup returns CDR1 MNHEY and CDR2 SVGEGT. CDR3 size: 18 residues.

V and J are TRBV29-1 and TRBJ1-2, with D possibly TRBD1 on 6 matching bases. The germline V and J ends were trimmed by 6 bases and 0 bases, with 8 bases remaining between them. The CDR3 length is 12 residues. Germline values: CDR1 SQVTM, CDR2 ANQGSEA. This chain's CDR3 is CSVDSSNYGYTF. For the CDR3, the DNA is TGCAGCGTGGACAGTTCTAACTATGGCTACACCTTC.

This clone was counted a few times. The chain's CDR3 is CASSQQRTPQETQYF. CDR3 sequence (DNA): TGTGCCAGCAGCCAACAGAGGACTCCTCAAGAGACCCAGTACTTC. The genes are TRBV4-2 and TRBJ2-5, with D maybe TRBD2 (5 bases). Trimming cost V 2 bases and J 2 bases, with 12 bases left between them. Germline V lookup: CDR1 LGHNA, CDR2 YNFKEQ. CDR3 size: 15 residues.

The gene calls are TRBV7-8 and TRBJ2-7, with TRBD2 matching 8 bases. Per germline, CDR1 SGHVS and CDR2 FQNEAQ. The CDR3 is 16 residues long. V gave up 3 bases and J gave up 0 bases; unmatched junction bases: 7. CDR3 amino acids: CASSLVSGASSYEQYV. In DNA, the CDR3 is TGTGCCAGCAGCTTGGTTAGCGGGGCGAGCTCCTACGAGCAGTACGTC.

The chain carries TRBV5-6 and TRBJ2-1; D may be TRBD1 (5 bases). CDR3 length equals 11 residues. V lost 6 bases and J lost 9, with 10 bases in between. Looked up from germline, CDR1 is SGHDT and CDR2 is YYEEEE. CDR3 loop: CASMWGTEQFF. The CDR3 DNA reads TGTGCCAGCATGTGGGGCACTGAGCAGTTCTTC.

The chain links TRBV24-1 to TRBJ2-1; a possible D gene is TRBD1 (6 bases). There are 18 residues in the CDR3. Deletions cut 3 bases from V and 0 bases from J, with 17 bases between. CDR1 is KGHDR and CDR2 is SFDVKD in the germline V gene. CDR3 protein: CATSDTGQTRGSYNEQFF. CDR3 nucleotide sequence: TGTGCCACCAGTGATACCGGACAGACCAGGGGCTCCTACAATGAGCAGTTCTTC.

The chain couples TRBV28 to TRBJ2-3, with D uncertain. In germline, CDR1 is MDHEN, CDR2 SYDVKM. Trimming shortened V by 5 bases and J by 7 bases, and 10 bases separated the two germline ends. This CDR3 contains 12 residues. The CDR3 here is CASSPSTYTQYF. In DNA form, the CDR3 reads TGTGCCAGCAGTCCTTCTACTTATACGCAGTATTTT.

The chain is built from TRBV18 and TRBJ2-5, with 8 bases that match TRBD1. Germline assignment: CDR1 KGHSH and CDR2 LQKENI. The J segment lost 5 bases and the V segment lost 6 bases, leaving 17 bases of the junction unmatched. The CDR3 sequence is 17 residues long. The CDR3 nucleotides read TGTGCCAGCTCTCTACGGACAGGGAGGTCACCGGGTGAGACCCAGTACTTC. The encoded protein is CASSLRTGRSPGETQYF.

A single count supports this clone. The chain employs TRBV5-1 and TRBJ2-5; no reliable D call. Trimming shortened V by 3 bases and J by 5 bases, and 14 bases separated the two germline ends. Germline V CDR1 and CDR2: SGHRS, YFSETQ. The CDR3 length is 14 residues. CDR3 loop: CASSSGDPRETQYF. In DNA form, the CDR3 reads TGCGCCAGCAGCTCAGGCGACCCACGGGAGACCCAGTACTTC.

This chain joins TRBV14 and TRBJ1-2; D remains unclear. Deletions cut 4 bases from V and 3 bases from J, with 9 bases between. This CDR3 region has 13 residues. From germline, CDR1 is SGHDN and CDR2 FVKESK. The CDR3 DNA follows: TGTGCCAGCAGCCTGAGAACAGACTATGGCTACACCTTC. Translation: CASSLRTDYGYTF. Full variable domain (rest looked up from reference TRBV14 and TRBJ1-2): EAGVTQFPSHSVIEKGQTVTLRCDPISGHDNLYWYRRVMGKEIKFLLHFVKESKQDESGMPNNRFLAERTGGTYSTLKVQPAELEDSGVYFCASSLRTDYGYTFGSGTRLTVV.

The CDR3 is CAWSGQGKSPLHF. The DNA for the CDR3 is TGTGCCTGGAGTGGTCAGGGGAAGTCACCCCTCCACTTT. V is TRBV30 and J is TRBJ1-6; D might be TRBD1 (6 bases). Germline assignment: CDR1 GTSNPN and CDR2 SVGIG (reference sequence). V lost 1 base, J lost 10 bases, and 11 bases lay in between. This CDR3 contains 13 residues.

The chain is built from TRBV6-6 and TRBJ1-5, with TRBD1 matching 8 bases. The CDR3 contains 14 residues. Germline values: CDR1 MNHNY, CDR2 SVGAGI (reference sequence). With V trimmed by 2 bases and J by 6 bases, 3 bases remained unmatched. The CDR3 DNA is TGTGCCAGCAGTTACGTTACAGGGGGTCAGCCCCAGCATTTT. Translation: CASSYVTGGQPQHF.

This rearrangement joins TRBV7-3 to TRBJ2-1; 8 positions agree with TRBD1. The CDR3 covers 14 residues. CDR1 SGHTA and CDR2 FQGTGA come from the germline V gene. Trimming cost V 4 bases and J 7 bases; bases outside gene matches: 6. CDR3 DNA sequence: TGTGCCAGCAGCTCCCAGGGGGCGCAGAATGAGCAGTTCTTC. Its protein product is CASSSQGAQNEQFF. The whole variable domain, filled in from reference TRBV7-3 and TRBJ2-1, reads GAGVSQTPSNKVTEKGKYVELRCDPISGHTALYWYRQSLGQGPEFLIYFQGTGAADDSGLPNDRFFAVRPEGSVSTLKIQRTERGDSAVYLCASSSQGAQNEQFFGPGTRLTVL.

The gene calls are TRBV7-2 and TRBJ2-6, with TRBD1 as a possible D gene (5 bases). In germline, CDR1 is SGHTA, CDR2 FQGNSA. V gave up 5 bases and J gave up 4 bases, with 18 bases separating them. This CDR3 has 17 amino acids. DNA for the CDR3: TGTGCCAGCAGCCGCGACCGGACACTCGGGGGGGCCAACGTCCTGACTTTC. Encoded protein: CASSRDRTLGGANVLTF.

Here the CDR3 DNA reads TGTGCCAGCAGCTCCCCTTCGACAGGTACTGGAAACACCATATATTTT. It encodes CASSSPSTGTGNTIYF. The gene calls are TRBV28 and TRBJ1-3; TRBD1 is a possible D gene (6 bases). The CDR3 loop spans 16 amino acids. V lost 6 bases and J lost 2, with 17 bases in between. Germline assignment: CDR1 MDHEN and CDR2 SYDVKM.

V usage is TRBV28 and J usage is TRBJ2-2, with 8 bases lining up with TRBD1. The junction had 10 bases not matched to a gene; V was cut back by 6 bases and J by 1 base. The CDR3 consists of 17 residues. The V gene's germline CDR1 is MDHEN and CDR2 SYDVKM. CDR3 bases: TGTGCCAGCAGCGGGTCGGGACAGGATTTGAACACCGGGGAGCTGTTTTTT. Protein sequence: CASSGSGQDLNTGELFF.

This clone was seen once. The chain links TRBV30 to TRBJ2-5; 8 positions agree with TRBD1. Germline V lookup: CDR1 GTSNPN, CDR2 SVGIG (reference sequence). J gave up 3 bases and V 0 bases, and 9 bases lay outside the gene matches. This CDR3 has 16 amino acids. In DNA form, the CDR3 reads TGTGCCTGGAGTGTAACAGGACAGGGAGATAAAGAGACCCAGTACTTC. This translates into CAWSVTGQGDKETQYF.

The chain recombines TRBV18 with TRBJ2-2; 8 nucleotides match TRBD1. V shed 8 bases, J shed 0 bases, and the junction held 8 bases outside the gene matches. Per the germline V gene, CDR1 is KGHSH and CDR2 is LQKENI. The CDR3 consists of 16 residues. CDR3 sequence: CASPGQDRANTGELFF. The CDR3 DNA follows: TGTGCCAGCCCCGGGCAGGACAGGGCGAACACCGGGGAGCTGTTTTTT.

This clone was seen once. This CDR3 reads CASGGEKLFF. The CDR3, as DNA: TGTGCCAGCGGGGGGGAAAAACTGTTTTTT. The chain carries TRBV6-5 and TRBJ1-4, with D maybe TRBD1 (5 bases). V was pared by 8 bases and J by 8 bases, with 6 bases between. Per the germline V gene, CDR1 is MNHEY and CDR2 is SVGAGI. CDR3 size: 10 residues.

This clone was seen once. The genes are TRBV27 and TRBJ1-2; D ambiguous. The V gene's germline CDR1 is MNHEY and CDR2 SMNVEV (reference sequence). The CDR3 totals 13 residues. V was clipped by 4 bases and J by 7 bases, with 13 bases between them. CDR3 region: CASSSRDIGGYTF. The CDR3 DNA reads as TGTGCCAGCAGTTCCAGAGACATCGGTGGCTACACCTTC.

This rearrangement joins TRBV29-1 to TRBJ2-1, with 9 bases identical to TRBD1. Trimming removed 5 bases from V and 8 bases from J; junction bases left unmatched: 4. In germline, CDR1 is SQVTM, CDR2 ANQGSEA. CDR3 length: 12 amino acids. This CDR3 reads CSVTGQGYEQFF. The CDR3 bases are TGCAGCGTTACGGGACAGGGCTATGAGCAGTTCTTC.

This chain uses TRBV11-1 with TRBJ2-4; TRBD2 aligns across 7 bases. J lost 2 bases, V lost 5 bases, and 9 bases had no gene match. CDR1 and CDR2 (germline): SGHAT, FQDESV (reference sequence). The CDR3 covers 16 residues. The chain's CDR3 is CASSPREGRTKNIQYF. CDR3 sequence (DNA): TGTGCCAGCAGCCCCAGGGAGGGGCGGACCAAAAACATTCAGTACTTC.

The chain has TRBV7-6 and TRBJ2-2; 7 bases line up with TRBD1. The germline gives CDR1 SGHVS, CDR2 FNYEAQ. The CDR3 sequence is 15 residues long. The trim removed 4 bases at V and 5 bases at J, leaving 7 bases unmatched. The CDR3 bases are TGTGCCAGCAGCTCCCGGACAGGAAATACCGGGGAGCTGTTTTTT. This sequence encodes CASSSRTGNTGELFF.

CDR3 residues: CASSQRGQANEKLFF. CDR3 in DNA: TGCGCCAGCAGCCAGCGGGGACAGGCTAATGAAAAACTGTTTTTT. V gene TRBV4-1 combines with J gene TRBJ1-4; TRBD1 aligns across 8 bases. There are 15 residues in the CDR3. The V gene end was trimmed by 3 bases and the J gene end by 3 bases; junction bases not matched to a gene: 3. Germline V gene lookup returns CDR1 MGHRA and CDR2 YSYEKL.

This chain's CDR3 is CASSAWTITGELFF. As DNA, the CDR3 is TGTGCCAGCAGTGCCTGGACTATCACCGGGGAGCTGTTTTTT. J is TRBJ2-2 and V is TRBV27; D is possibly TRBD2 (6 bases). V was clipped by 5 bases and J by 4 bases, with 11 bases between them. The CDR3 sequence is 14 residues long. Germline V gene data show CDR1 as MNHEY and CDR2 as SMNVEV (reference sequence).